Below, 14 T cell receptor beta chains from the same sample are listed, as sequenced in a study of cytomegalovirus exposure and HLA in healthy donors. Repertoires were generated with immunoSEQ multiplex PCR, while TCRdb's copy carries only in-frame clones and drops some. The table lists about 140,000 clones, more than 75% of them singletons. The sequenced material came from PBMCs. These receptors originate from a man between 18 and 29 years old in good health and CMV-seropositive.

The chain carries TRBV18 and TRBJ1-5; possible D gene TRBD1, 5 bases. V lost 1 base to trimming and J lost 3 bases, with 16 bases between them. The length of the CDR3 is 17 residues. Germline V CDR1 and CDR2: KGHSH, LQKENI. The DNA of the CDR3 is TGTGCCAGCTCACCACGCTCGGGGGTCGAGGTCAATCAGCCCCAGCATTTT. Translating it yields CASSPRSGVEVNQPQHF.

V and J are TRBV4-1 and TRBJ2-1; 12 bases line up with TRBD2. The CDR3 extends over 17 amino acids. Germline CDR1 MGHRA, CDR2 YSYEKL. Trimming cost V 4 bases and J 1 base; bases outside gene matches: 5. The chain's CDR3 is CASSRSTSGSSYNEQFF. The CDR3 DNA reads TGCGCCAGCAGCCGGTCGACTAGCGGGAGTTCCTACAATGAGCAGTTCTTC.

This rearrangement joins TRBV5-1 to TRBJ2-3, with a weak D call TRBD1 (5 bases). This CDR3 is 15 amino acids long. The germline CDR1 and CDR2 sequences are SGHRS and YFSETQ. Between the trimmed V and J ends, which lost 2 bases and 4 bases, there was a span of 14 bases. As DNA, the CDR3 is TGCGCCAGCAGCTTCTCGGCAGGGAACCCAGATACGCAGTATTTT. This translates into CASSFSAGNPDTQYF.

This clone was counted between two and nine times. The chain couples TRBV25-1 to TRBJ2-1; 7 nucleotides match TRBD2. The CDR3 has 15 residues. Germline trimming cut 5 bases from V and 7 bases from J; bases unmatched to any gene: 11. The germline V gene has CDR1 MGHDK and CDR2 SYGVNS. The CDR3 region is CASSKRAGAGNEQFF. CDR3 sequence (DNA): TGTGCCAGCAGTAAACGTGCGGGAGCGGGAAATGAGCAGTTCTTC.

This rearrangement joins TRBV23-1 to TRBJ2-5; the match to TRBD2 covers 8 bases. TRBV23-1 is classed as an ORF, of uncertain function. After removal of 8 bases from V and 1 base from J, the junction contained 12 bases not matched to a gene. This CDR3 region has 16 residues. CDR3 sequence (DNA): TGCGCCAGCGGAACGGCGGGGGCGGGGGGCCAAGAGACCCAGTACTTC. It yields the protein CASGTAGAGGQETQYF.

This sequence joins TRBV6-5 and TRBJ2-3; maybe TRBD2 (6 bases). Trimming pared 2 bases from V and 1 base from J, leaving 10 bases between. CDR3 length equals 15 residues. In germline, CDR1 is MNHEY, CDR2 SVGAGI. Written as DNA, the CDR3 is TGTGCCAGCAGTTACGAGTCTAGCGGCACAGATACGCAGTATTTT. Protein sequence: CASSYESSGTDTQYF.

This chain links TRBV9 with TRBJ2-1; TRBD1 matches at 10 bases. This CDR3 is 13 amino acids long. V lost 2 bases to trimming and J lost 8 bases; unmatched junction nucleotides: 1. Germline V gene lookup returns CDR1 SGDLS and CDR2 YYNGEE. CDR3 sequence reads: CASSVGQGYEQFF. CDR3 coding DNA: TGTGCCAGCAGCGTGGGACAGGGGTATGAGCAGTTCTTC. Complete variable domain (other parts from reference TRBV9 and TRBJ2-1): DSGVTQTPKHLITATGQRVTLRCSPRSGDLSVYWYQQSLDQGLQFLIQYYNGEERAKGNILERFSAQQFPDLHSELNLSSLELGDSALYFCASSVGQGYEQFFGPGTRLTVL.

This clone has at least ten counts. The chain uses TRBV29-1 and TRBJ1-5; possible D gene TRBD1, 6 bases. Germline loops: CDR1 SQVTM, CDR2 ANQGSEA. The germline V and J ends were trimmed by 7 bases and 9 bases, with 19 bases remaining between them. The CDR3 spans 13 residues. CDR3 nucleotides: TGCAGCGCCGGGAACAGGGCGGGAGGGCCCCAGCATTTT. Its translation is CSAGNRAGGPQHF.

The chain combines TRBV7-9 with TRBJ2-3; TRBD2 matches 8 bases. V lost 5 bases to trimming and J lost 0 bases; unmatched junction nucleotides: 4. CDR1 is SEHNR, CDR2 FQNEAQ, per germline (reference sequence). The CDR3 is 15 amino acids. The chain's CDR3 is CASSPRGGSTDTQYF. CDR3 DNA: TGTGCCAGCAGCCCTCGGGGGGGCAGCACAGATACGCAGTATTTT.

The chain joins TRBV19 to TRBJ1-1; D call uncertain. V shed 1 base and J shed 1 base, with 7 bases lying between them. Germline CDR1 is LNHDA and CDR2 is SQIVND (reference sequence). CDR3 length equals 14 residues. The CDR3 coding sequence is TGTGCCAGTAGTATAGGGGGAGCGAACACTGAAGCTTTCTTT. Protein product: CASSIGGANTEAFF.

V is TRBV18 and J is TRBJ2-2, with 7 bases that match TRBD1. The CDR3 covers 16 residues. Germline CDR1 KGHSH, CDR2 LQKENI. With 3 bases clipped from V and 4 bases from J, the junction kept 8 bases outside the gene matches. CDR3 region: CASSPGRQGGTGELFF. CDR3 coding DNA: TGTGCCAGCTCACCTGGTCGACAGGGTGGCACCGGGGAGCTGTTTTTT. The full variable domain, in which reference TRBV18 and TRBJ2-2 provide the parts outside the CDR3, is NAGVMQNPRHLVRRRGQEARLRCSPMKGHSHVYWYRQLPEEGLKFMVYLQKENIIDESGMPKERFSAEFPKEGPSILRIQQVVRGDSAAYFCASSPGRQGGTGELFFGEGSRLTVL.

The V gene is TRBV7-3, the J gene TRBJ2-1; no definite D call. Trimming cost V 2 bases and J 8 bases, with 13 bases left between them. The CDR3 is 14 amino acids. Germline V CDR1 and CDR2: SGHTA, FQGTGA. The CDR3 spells CASSLEVADHEQFF. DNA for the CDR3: TGTGCCAGCAGCTTAGAGGTGGCAGACCATGAGCAGTTCTTC.

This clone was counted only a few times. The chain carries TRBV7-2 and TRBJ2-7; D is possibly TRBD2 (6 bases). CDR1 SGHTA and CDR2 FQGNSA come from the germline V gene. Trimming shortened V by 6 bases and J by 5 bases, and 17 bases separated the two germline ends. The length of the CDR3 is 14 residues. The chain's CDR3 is CASRTTPGDHEQYF. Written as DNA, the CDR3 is TGTGCCAGCAGAACTACTCCGGGGGACCACGAGCAGTACTTC.

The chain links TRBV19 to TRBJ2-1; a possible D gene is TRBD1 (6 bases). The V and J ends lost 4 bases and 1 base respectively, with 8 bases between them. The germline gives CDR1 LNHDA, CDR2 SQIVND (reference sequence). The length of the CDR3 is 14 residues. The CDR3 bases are TGTGCCAGTAGTAAAACAGGGTCCTACAATGAGCAGTTCTTC. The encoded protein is CASSKTGSYNEQFF. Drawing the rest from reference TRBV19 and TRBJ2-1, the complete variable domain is DGGITQSPKYLFRKEGQNVTLSCEQNLNHDAMYWYRQDPGQGLRLIYYSQIVNDFQKGDIAEGYSVSREKKESFPLTVTSAQKNPTAFYLCASSKTGSYNEQFFGPGTRLTVL.